Presented here are 21 T cell receptor beta chains from one specimen sequenced in a study of type 1 regulatory T cells. TCRdb redid the calling of the reads with MiXCR, one entry per CDR3 protein. The sample shows just under 65,000 distinct CDR3 sequences, almost 50% of them seen only once. Their antigens are not known. The sequencing input was cultured non-Tr1 T cells, either the whole culture or a sorted T cell fraction (not recorded which). The receptors here all came from a human donor in good health.

This chain joins TRBV28 and TRBJ1-3, with 10 bases that match TRBD1. The J segment lost 5 bases and the V segment lost 4 bases, leaving 8 bases of the junction unmatched. In germline, CDR1 is MDHEN, CDR2 SYDVKM. The CDR3 contains 16 residues. CDR3 loop: CASSSPGQGRRNTIYF. Here the CDR3 DNA reads TGTGCCAGCAGTTCTCCGGGACAGGGGCGTAGAAACACCATATATTTT.

The V and J genes are TRBV4-1 and TRBJ1-1; the match to TRBD1 covers 9 bases. After removal of 2 bases from V and 7 bases from J, the junction contained 11 bases not matched to a gene. CDR1 and CDR2 (germline): MGHRA, YSYEKL. This CDR3 has 16 amino acids. This CDR3 reads CASSQSFQDRGREAFF. CDR3 in DNA: TGCGCCAGCAGCCAATCATTTCAGGACAGGGGTCGTGAAGCTTTCTTT.

This clonotype was picked up a small number of times. This CDR3 is CASSSRVGAGQETQYF. In DNA form, the CDR3 reads TGTGCCAGCAGCTCCCGCGTTGGGGCAGGACAAGAGACCCAGTACTTC. The chain recombines TRBV11-3 with TRBJ2-5; a possible D gene is TRBD1 (5 bases). The V end was cut by 4 bases, the J end by 2 bases, with 17 bases between. CDR1 is SGHNT, CDR2 YENEEA, per germline. CDR3 length equals 16 residues.

The chain has TRBV5-5 and TRBJ1-5; no clear D gene. CDR1 is SGHKS and CDR2 is YYEKEE in the germline V gene (reference sequence). The CDR3 has 13 amino acids. V was cut by 4 bases and J by 7 bases, with 12 bases left in between. The CDR3 bases are TGTGCCAGCAGCACAGAATGGGGACAGCCCCAGCATTTT. It is translated as CASSTEWGQPQHF. The full variable domain, in which reference TRBV5-5 and TRBJ1-5 provide the parts outside the CDR3, is DAGVTQSPTHLIKTRGQQVTLRCSPISGHKSVSWYQQVLGQGPQFIFQYYEKEERGRGNFPDRFSARQFPNYSSELNVNALLLGDSALYLCASSTEWGQPQHFGDGTRLSIL.

The V call is TRBV7-2, the J call TRBJ2-3; D ambiguous. Germline-derived CDR1 and CDR2 are SGHTA and FQGNSA. The CDR3 totals 12 residues. Trimming left V 5 bases short and J 0 bases short, with 3 bases between. CDR3 nucleotide sequence: TGTGCCAGCAGCACGAGCACAGATACGCAGTATTTT. This gives the protein CASSTSTDTQYF.

The rearrangement links TRBV20-1 to TRBJ1-2, with 7 bases lining up with TRBD1. This CDR3 has 15 amino acids. V lost 0 bases and J lost 5; bases outside the gene matches: 9. Germline CDR1 is DFQATT and CDR2 is SNEGSKA (reference sequence). CDR3 coding DNA: TGCAGTGCTAGAGACCCGGGACAGTCGCCTTATGGCTACACCTTC. This codes for CSARDPGQSPYGYTF.

In this sample, this clonotype turned up once. The V call is TRBV10-2, the J call TRBJ2-2; tentatively, D is TRBD1 or TRBD2 (6 bases each). CDR3 length: 14 residues. V dropped 7 bases and J dropped 5 bases, with 14 bases sitting between them. Per the germline V gene, CDR1 is WSHSY and CDR2 is SAAADI. CDR3 sequence: CASTRLGGTGELFF. The CDR3 DNA is TGCGCCAGCACCCGACTAGGGGGGACCGGGGAGCTGTTTTTT.

V is TRBV20-1 and J is TRBJ2-5; TRBD2 aligns across 8 bases. The germline V gene encodes CDR1 DFQATT and CDR2 SNEGSKA (reference sequence). V lost 5 bases to trimming and J lost 5 bases; unmatched junction nucleotides: 7. This CDR3 comprises 13 residues. The CDR3: CSAGRGGGETQYF. The CDR3 DNA reads TGCAGTGCTGGCCGGGGGGGCGGGGAGACCCAGTACTTC.

This clonotype is deemed medium-sized. The V and J genes are TRBV12-3 or TRBV12-4 and TRBJ1-1; TRBD1 is a possible D gene (5 bases). V was clipped by 3 bases and J by 0 bases, with 11 bases between them. This CDR3 is built from 15 residues. The CDR3 region is CASSFQGFMNTEAFF. CDR3 DNA sequence: TGTGCCAGCAGTTTTCAGGGCTTCATGAACACTGAAGCTTTCTTT.

V and J are TRBV5-1 and TRBJ1-6, with D unclear. Trimming removed 4 bases at V and 6 bases at J, with 17 bases between. CDR1 is SGHRS, CDR2 YFSETQ, per germline. There are 16 residues in the CDR3. CDR3 nucleotide sequence: TGCGCCAGCAGCGCTGGCCGGGTTTCGGCTAATTCACCCCTCCACTTT. Translating it yields CASSAGRVSANSPLHF.

The V call is TRBV20-1, the J call TRBJ2-7; 10 bases map to TRBD2. The CDR3 contains 15 residues. Unmatched junction bases numbered 13, after V lost 4 bases and J lost 7 bases. Germline CDR1 and CDR2: DFQATT and SNEGSKA (reference sequence). The CDR3: CSATLARAGGYEQYF. CDR3 in DNA: TGCAGTGCTACCCTCGCGCGAGCGGGGGGGTATGAGCAGTACTTC.

The CDR3, as DNA: TGTGCCAGCAGACTTGGACAGGTAGGCCTTCAGCCCCAGCATTTT. It codes for CASRLGQVGLQPQHF. The rearrangement joins TRBV12-3 or TRBV12-4 to TRBJ1-5; 7 bases align to TRBD1. The J segment lost 6 bases and the V segment lost 6 bases, leaving 11 bases of the junction unmatched. CDR3 size: 15 residues.

J is TRBJ1-2 and V is TRBV7-2; a possible D gene is TRBD1 (5 bases). Germline V CDR1 and CDR2: SGHTA, FQGNSA. CDR3 length: 13 residues. V was shortened by 1 base and J by 8 bases, with 11 bases between the two germline ends. CDR3 sequence reads: CASSLERRDGYTF. The CDR3 nucleotides are TGTGCCAGCAGCTTAGAACGACGGGACGGCTACACCTTC.

This clonotype was counted between two and nine times. The V and J genes are TRBV12-3 or TRBV12-4 and TRBJ2-7, with D unclear. The CDR3 is made up of 18 amino acids. With 0 bases removed from V and 4 bases from J, the gap between germline ends came to 22 bases. The DNA for the CDR3 is TGTGCCAGCAGTTTAGCGCTACCTCGGGCATCTGCATCGTACGAGCAGTACTTC. It is translated as CASSLALPRASASYEQYF.

The V call is TRBV3-1, the J call TRBJ1-1; no definite D call. The V and J ends lost 4 bases and 3 bases respectively, with 9 bases between them. CDR1 is LGHDT, CDR2 YNNKEL, per germline (reference sequence). The CDR3 sequence is 13 residues long. The CDR3 nucleotides read TGTGCCAGCAGCCCCTACCCCTACACTGAAGCTTTCTTT. This translates into CASSPYPYTEAFF.

This clonotype was counted a few times. V is TRBV3-1 and J is TRBJ1-5, with 12 bases identical to TRBD1. Trimming removed 3 bases from V and 6 bases from J; junction bases left unmatched: 9. The CDR3 runs 17 residues. The germline V gene encodes CDR1 LGHDT and CDR2 YNNKEL (reference sequence). The CDR3: CASSHGSGTGGSQPQHF. The CDR3 region has the DNA TGTGCCAGCAGCCATGGTAGTGGGACAGGGGGCTCTCAGCCCCAGCATTTT.

Here the CDR3 reads CSAPVGGAGSNQPQHF. The CDR3 DNA reads as TGCAGTGCTCCGGTGGGGGGCGCGGGGTCGAATCAGCCCCAGCATTTT. The chain has TRBV20-1 and TRBJ1-5, with D maybe TRBD1 (6 bases). The germline gives CDR1 DFQATT, CDR2 SNEGSKA (reference sequence). Trimming cost V 5 bases and J 4 bases, with 21 bases left between them. The CDR3 contains 16 residues.

V gene TRBV20-1 combines with J gene TRBJ2-5; D call uncertain. The V gene's germline CDR1 is DFQATT and CDR2 SNEGSKA (reference sequence). This CDR3 has 14 amino acids. Trimming took 0 bases from V and 5 from J, leaving 13 bases between them. The CDR3 spells CSARDGLGVETQYF. The CDR3 DNA is TGCAGTGCTAGAGATGGGCTCGGAGTCGAGACCCAGTACTTC.

The rearrangement joins TRBV7-9 to TRBJ1-2; D gene ambiguous. Germline assignment: CDR1 SEHNR and CDR2 FQNEAQ (reference sequence). Trimming cost V 7 bases and J 1 base, with 16 bases left between them. The CDR3 totals 15 residues. The CDR3 sequence: CASTTYAGSNYGYTF. The CDR3 DNA reads as TGTGCCAGCACCACCTATGCCGGGAGTAACTATGGCTACACCTTC.

V usage is TRBV30 and J usage is TRBJ1-1; D is unresolved. CDR1 and CDR2 from the germline V gene are GTSNPN and SVGIG (reference sequence). V lost 0 bases and J 8 bases, leaving 10 bases between the germline ends. The CDR3 runs to 12 residues. CDR3 DNA sequence: TGTGCCTGGAGTGTCGCAGTAACGGAAGCTTTCTTT. As protein: CAWSVAVTEAFF.

This clonotype was detected many times. This chain links TRBV12-3 or TRBV12-4 with TRBJ2-7; tentatively, D is TRBD1 or TRBD2 (5 bases each). The germline V and J ends were trimmed by 3 bases and 5 bases, with 11 bases remaining between them. The CDR3 extends over 13 amino acids. The CDR3 DNA follows: TGTGCCAGCAGTTTTCGGGGCGAGCACGAGCAGTACTTC. This codes for CASSFRGEHEQYF.